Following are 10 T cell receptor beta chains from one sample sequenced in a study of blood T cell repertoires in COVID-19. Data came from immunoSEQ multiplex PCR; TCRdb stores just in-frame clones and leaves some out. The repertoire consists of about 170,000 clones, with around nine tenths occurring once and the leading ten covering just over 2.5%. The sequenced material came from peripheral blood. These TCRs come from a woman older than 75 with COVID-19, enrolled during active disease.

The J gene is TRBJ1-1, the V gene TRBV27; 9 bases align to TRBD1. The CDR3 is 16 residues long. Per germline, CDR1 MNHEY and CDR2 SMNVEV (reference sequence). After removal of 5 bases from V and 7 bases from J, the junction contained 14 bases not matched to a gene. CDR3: CASSPAGTGNYYEAFF. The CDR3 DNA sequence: TGTGCCAGCAGTCCGGCCGGGACAGGGAACTACTATGAAGCTTTCTTT.

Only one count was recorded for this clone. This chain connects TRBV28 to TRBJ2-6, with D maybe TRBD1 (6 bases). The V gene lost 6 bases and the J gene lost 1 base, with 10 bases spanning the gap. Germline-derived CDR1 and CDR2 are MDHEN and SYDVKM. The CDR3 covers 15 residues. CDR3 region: CASRTTGSGANVLTF. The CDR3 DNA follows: TGTGCCAGCAGGACCACAGGGTCTGGGGCCAACGTCCTGACTTTC.

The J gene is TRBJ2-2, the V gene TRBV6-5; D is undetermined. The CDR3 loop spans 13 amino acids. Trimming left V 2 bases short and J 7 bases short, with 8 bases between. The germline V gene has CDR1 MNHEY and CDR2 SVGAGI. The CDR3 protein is CASSYGPRGELFF. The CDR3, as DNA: TGTGCCAGCAGTTACGGGCCACGCGGGGAGCTGTTTTTT.

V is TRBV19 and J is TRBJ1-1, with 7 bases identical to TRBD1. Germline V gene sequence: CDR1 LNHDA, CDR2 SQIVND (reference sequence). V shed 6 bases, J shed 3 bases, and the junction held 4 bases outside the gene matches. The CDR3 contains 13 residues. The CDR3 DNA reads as TGTGCCAGTAGGAGACAGGGAGACACTGAAGCTTTCTTT. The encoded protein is CASRRQGDTEAFF.

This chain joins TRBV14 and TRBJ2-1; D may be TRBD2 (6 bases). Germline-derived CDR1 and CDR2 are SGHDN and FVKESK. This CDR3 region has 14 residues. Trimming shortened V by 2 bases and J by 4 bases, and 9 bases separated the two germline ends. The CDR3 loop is CASSQTGSYNEQFF. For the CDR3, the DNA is TGTGCCAGCAGCCAAACCGGGAGTTACAATGAGCAGTTCTTC.

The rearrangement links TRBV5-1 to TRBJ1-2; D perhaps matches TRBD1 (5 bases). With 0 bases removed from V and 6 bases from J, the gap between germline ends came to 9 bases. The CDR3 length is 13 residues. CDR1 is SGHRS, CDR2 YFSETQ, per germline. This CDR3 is CASSLESGNGYTF. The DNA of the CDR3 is TGCGCCAGCAGCTTGGAATCAGGGAATGGCTACACCTTC. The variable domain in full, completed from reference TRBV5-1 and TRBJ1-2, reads KAGVTQTPRYLIKTRGQQVTLSCSPISGHRSVSWYQQTPGQGLQFLFEYFSETQRNKGNFPGRFSGRQFSNSRSEMNVSTLELGDSALYLCASSLESGNGYTFGSGTRLTVV.

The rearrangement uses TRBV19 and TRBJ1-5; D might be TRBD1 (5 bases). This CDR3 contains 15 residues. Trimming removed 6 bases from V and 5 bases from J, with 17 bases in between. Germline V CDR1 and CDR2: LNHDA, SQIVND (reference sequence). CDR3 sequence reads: CASSQSPAGHQPQHF. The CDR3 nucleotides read TGTGCCAGTAGCCAAAGTCCCGCGGGGCATCAGCCCCAGCATTTT.

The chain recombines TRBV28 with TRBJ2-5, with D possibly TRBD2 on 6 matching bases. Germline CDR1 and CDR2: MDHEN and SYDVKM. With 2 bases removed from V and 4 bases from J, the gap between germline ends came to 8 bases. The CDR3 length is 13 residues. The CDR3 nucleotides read TGTGCCAGCAGTTTAGGCGGGGTAGAGACCCAGTACTTC. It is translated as CASSLGGVETQYF.

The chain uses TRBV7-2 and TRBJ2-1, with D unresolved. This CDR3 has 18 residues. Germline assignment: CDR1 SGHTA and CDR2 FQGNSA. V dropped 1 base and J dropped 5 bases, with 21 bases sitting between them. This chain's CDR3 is CASSLDLFIYLRNNEQFF. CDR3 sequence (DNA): TGTGCCAGCAGCTTAGATCTATTTATCTATCTAAGAAACAATGAGCAGTTCTTC.

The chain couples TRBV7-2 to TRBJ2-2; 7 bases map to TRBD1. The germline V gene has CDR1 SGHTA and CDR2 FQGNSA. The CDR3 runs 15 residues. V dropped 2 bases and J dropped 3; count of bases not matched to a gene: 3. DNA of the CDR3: TGTGCCAGCAGCTTAACAGGGGAGCACACCGGGGAGCTGTTTTTT. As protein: CASSLTGEHTGELFF.